The 16 T cell receptor beta chains below all came from one sample that was sequenced in a study of blood T cell repertoires in COVID-19 (dated by TCRdb to the early 2020s). The library was generated by the immunoSEQ multiplex PCR assay. TCRdb obtained this table from immuneACCESS and retained in-frame rearrangements with V and J assigned. These tables miss some clones; where compared with another copy, unresolved V genes account for less than half of the shortfall, and the remainder is unexplained. Recorded for this sample are approximately 170,000 clones; about four fifths of them occurred a single time. In total, the top ten clones hold under 10% of the sample. What was sequenced was peripheral blood. The origin of the receptors is a woman aged 65 to 85 with COVID-19, enrolled during active disease.

V gene TRBV19 combines with J gene TRBJ2-5, with D possibly TRBD2 on 6 matching bases. Germline V lookup: CDR1 LNHDA, CDR2 SQIVND (reference sequence). The CDR3 covers 16 residues. Deletions cut 5 bases from V and 1 base from J, with 17 bases between. The DNA of the CDR3 is TGTGCCAGTAGTCCCCGGTTAGCGGACTTCCAAGAGACCCAGTACTTC. Amino acids: CASSPRLADFQETQYF.

DNA for the CDR3: TGTGCCAGCAGCCCCCCCCTCCGGGCCGGGGAGCTGTTTTTT. Translating gives CASSPPLRAGELFF. The chain is built from TRBV5-4 and TRBJ2-2; D call uncertain. Germline lookup yields CDR1 SGHNT and CDR2 YYREEE (reference sequence). Deletions cut 4 bases from V and 6 bases from J, with 13 bases between. This CDR3 region has 14 residues.

The chain joins TRBV20-1 to TRBJ2-5; 10 nucleotides line up with TRBD2. The CDR3 sequence is 14 residues long. V lost 3 bases and J lost 5; bases outside the gene matches: 6. Germline values: CDR1 DFQATT, CDR2 SNEGSKA (reference sequence). The CDR3 DNA sequence: TGCAGTGCTAGTACTAGCGGGAAGGCGGAGACCCAGTACTTC. As protein: CSASTSGKAETQYF.

This rearrangement joins TRBV2 to TRBJ1-5; the D gene is possibly TRBD1 (6 bases). Trimming removed 6 bases at V and 4 bases at J, with 10 bases between. The CDR3 length is 13 residues. Germline V gene lookup returns CDR1 SNHLY and CDR2 FYNNEI. The CDR3 region has the DNA TGTGCCAGCAGAGGACAGCTAAATCAGCCCCAGCATTTT. Its protein is CASRGQLNQPQHF.

V gene TRBV13 combines with J gene TRBJ2-7; the match to TRBD2 covers 11 bases. The CDR3 length is 20 residues. Germline assignment: CDR1 PRHDT and CDR2 FYEKMQ (reference sequence). The V and J ends lost 5 bases and 3 bases, in that order; junction bases with no gene match: 21. The CDR3 protein is CASSPDLFNSGRVESYEQYF. Written as DNA, the CDR3 is TGTGCCAGCAGCCCAGATCTCTTTAATAGCGGGAGGGTCGAAAGCTACGAGCAGTACTTC.

The chain is built from TRBV2 and TRBJ1-3; D unclear. CDR3 size: 14 residues. The germline CDR1 and CDR2 sequences are SNHLY and FYNNEI. Trimming left V 3 bases short and J 3 bases short, with 9 bases between. The CDR3 sequence: CASSDSGIGNTIYF. CDR3 nucleotide sequence: TGTGCCAGCAGTGATTCCGGGATTGGAAACACCATATATTTT.

The V gene is TRBV5-1, the J gene TRBJ1-6; TRBD1 agrees at 7 bases. The germline V gene encodes CDR1 SGHRS and CDR2 YFSETQ. The CDR3 is made up of 16 amino acids. J gave up 0 bases and V 6 bases, and 6 bases lay outside the gene matches. The CDR3 reads CASTPGQSSYNSPLHF. In nucleotides, the CDR3 is TGCGCCAGCACCCCGGGACAGAGCTCCTATAATTCACCCCTCCACTTT.

The J gene is TRBJ1-1, the V gene TRBV7-9; D possibly corresponds to TRBD1 (6 bases). Looked up from germline, CDR1 is SEHNR and CDR2 is FQNEAQ (reference sequence). The CDR3 has 14 residues. V lost 3 bases to trimming and J lost 0 bases, with 8 bases between them. The CDR3 protein is CASSLGQLNTEAFF. In nucleotides, the CDR3 is TGTGCCAGCAGCTTGGGACAACTGAACACTGAAGCTTTCTTT.

The J gene is TRBJ2-5, the V gene TRBV6-5, with 9 bases fitting TRBD2. The CDR3 contains 15 residues. The ends lost 5 bases at V and 5 bases at J; junction bases unmatched: 9. The germline V gene encodes CDR1 MNHEY and CDR2 SVGAGI. This CDR3 reads CASSRYSGSGETQYF. The CDR3 region has the DNA TGTGCCAGCAGTAGATATAGCGGGAGCGGCGAGACCCAGTACTTC.

The chain is built from TRBV5-1 and TRBJ2-7; 8 nucleotides align to TRBD1. The CDR3 is 14 residues long. After removal of 4 bases from V and 3 bases from J, the junction contained 6 bases not matched to a gene. Germline CDR1 SGHRS, CDR2 YFSETQ. The CDR3 DNA reads as TGCGCCAGCAGCCTGGACAGGGTAAGCTACGAGCAGTACTTC. Translating it yields CASSLDRVSYEQYF. The variable domain in full, completed from reference TRBV5-1 and TRBJ2-7, reads KAGVTQTPRYLIKTRGQQVTLSCSPISGHRSVSWYQQTPGQGLQFLFEYFSETQRNKGNFPGRFSGRQFSNSRSEMNVSTLELGDSALYLCASSLDRVSYEQYFGPGTRLTVT.

As DNA, the CDR3 is TGCGCCAGCAGCCCATCTCCCACAGAATTTCATGGCTACACCTTC. Translated: CASSPSPTEFHGYTF. V is TRBV5-1 and J is TRBJ1-2; D not resolved. Germline V gene data show CDR1 as SGHRS and CDR2 as YFSETQ. The germline V and J ends were trimmed by 4 bases and 6 bases, with 19 bases remaining between them. The CDR3 totals 15 residues.

This chain connects TRBV4-3 to TRBJ1-3; D not certain. With 4 bases removed from V and 0 bases from J, the gap between germline ends came to 7 bases. CDR1 LGHNA and CDR2 YSLEER come from the germline V gene. The CDR3 loop spans 14 amino acids. CDR3 sequence: CASSPLLSGNTIYF. The CDR3 DNA reads as TGCGCCAGCAGCCCACTCCTCTCTGGAAACACCATATATTTT.

This chain uses TRBV28 with TRBJ2-5, with 12 bases identical to TRBD2. J gave up 4 bases and V 2 bases, and 11 bases lay outside the gene matches. Germline V CDR1 and CDR2: MDHEN, SYDVKM. The CDR3 is made up of 18 amino acids. The CDR3 loop is CASSLVRLAGGPAETQYF. In nucleotides, the CDR3 is TGTGCCAGCAGTTTAGTACGGCTAGCGGGAGGGCCAGCAGAGACCCAGTACTTC.

This rearrangement joins TRBV30 to TRBJ1-4; D may be TRBD1 (5 bases). The germline V and J ends were trimmed by 3 bases and 3 bases, with 11 bases remaining between them. The CDR3 has 14 residues. Germline V gives CDR1 GTSNPN, CDR2 SVGIG (reference sequence). The CDR3 DNA follows: TGTGCCTGGAGAGTAAAAGGGGCTAATGAAAAACTGTTTTTT. It specifies CAWRVKGANEKLFF.

This clone was counted only a few times. The V and J genes are TRBV6-2 or TRBV6-3 and TRBJ2-2; 9 positions agree with TRBD1. Trimming at V came to 1 base and at J to 9 bases, leaving 6 bases not matched to a gene. The germline gives CDR1 MNHEY, CDR2 SVGEGT. The CDR3 sequence is 15 residues long. CDR3 DNA: TGTGCCAGCAGTTACTTTGGACAGGGGCGGTGGGAGCTGTTTTTT. Residues: CASSYFGQGRWELFF.

The chain employs TRBV19 and TRBJ2-3, with D maybe TRBD1 (5 bases). The germline CDR1 and CDR2 sequences are LNHDA and SQIVND (reference sequence). V lost 8 bases and J 2 bases, leaving 11 bases between the germline ends. The CDR3 spans 13 residues. The CDR3 spells CASARQITDTQYF. CDR3 nucleotides: TGTGCCAGTGCTAGACAGATCACAGATACGCAGTATTTT.